The T cell receptor (beta chain) under discussion was sequenced for a study of B cell selection in AIRE deficiency. Sorting defined conventional CD4 T cells as CD4+CD127+. Turning to this clone: Its target is not known.

Study conclusions and caveats: Of some 4,000 shared Treg TCRbeta sequences, roughly 31% were healthy-donor-only and around 8.7% patient-only.

Produced via immunoSEQ multiplex PCR; TCRdb's table is partial and in-frame only. The sample lists fewer than 30,000 clones, about 95% occurring once. The CDR3 consists of 15 residues. Germline trimming cut 0 bases from V and 8 bases from J; bases unmatched to any gene: 9. Looked up from germline, CDR1 is SGHNT and CDR2 is YYREEE (reference sequence). Specimen: CD4+CD127+ conventional T cells sorted from PBMCs. This receptor was obtained from a human donor in good health. The V and J genes are TRBV5-4 and TRBJ1-2, with 8 bases matching TRBD1. This chain's CDR3 is CASSLDAGGAGGYTF. Here the CDR3 DNA reads TGTGCCAGCAGCTTGGATGCAGGGGGCGCGGGGGGCTACACCTTC.